The 4 T cell receptor beta chains given below trace back to one sample, sequenced in a study of T-cell memory formation after mild COVID-19. One entry per CDR3 protein results from TCRdb running MiXCR on the 5' RACE reads. The sample lists 500,000 to 550,000 distinct CDR3 sequences; over 20% were seen once. The material sequenced was PBMCs or a T cell subset sorted from them (not recorded which). The receptors shown here come from an adult woman who had mild COVID-19 (a few samples of this study predate the infection). Cell type and time point are not known.

The gene calls are TRBV25-1 and TRBJ2-7, with 10 bases matching TRBD1. The CDR3 extends over 14 amino acids. Trimming cost V 7 bases and J 2 bases; bases outside gene matches: 5. CDR1 and CDR2 from the germline V gene are MGHDK and SYGVNS. CDR3 in amino acids: CASMGQGNTYEQYF. The CDR3 DNA reads as TGTGCCAGCATGGGACAGGGGAACACCTACGAGCAGTACTTC.

The chain joins TRBV7-1 to TRBJ2-7; possibly TRBD2 for D (5 bases). TRBV7-1 falls under the ORF class, with uncertain function. V lost 2 bases and J lost 2, with 7 bases in between. The CDR3 consists of 13 residues. DNA of the CDR3: TGTGCCAGCAGCTCACCGGGGACCTACGAGCAGTACTTC. Amino acid sequence: CASSSPGTYEQYF.

The table lists this clonotype with a few counts. The chain combines TRBV4-2 with TRBJ2-4; D unresolved. CDR1 is LGHNA, CDR2 YNFKEQ, per germline. Trimming took off 2 bases at V and 3 bases at J, with 14 bases between the two ends. There are 16 residues in the CDR3. The CDR3 is CASSQNWVSGKNIQYF. The CDR3 DNA is TGTGCCAGCAGCCAAAATTGGGTTTCCGGCAAAAACATTCAGTACTTC.

This chain joins TRBV7-9 and TRBJ1-4, with D unresolved. V was cut by 5 bases and J by 3 bases, with 13 bases left in between. Looked up from germline, CDR1 is SEHNR and CDR2 is FQNEAQ (reference sequence). The CDR3 is made up of 15 amino acids. For the CDR3, the DNA is TGTGCCAGCAGCATGTCAGGATTCCCTAATGAAAAACTGTTTTTT. Amino acids: CASSMSGFPNEKLFF.